The entry below gives a single TCR beta chain sequence along with its context. Each of the donors was a healthy adult who was HIV-negative and had not had a recent acute infection or vaccination. The study separated CD4+ cells into CD45RA+ naive and CD45RA-negative memory subsets. The data belong to a study of shared clonotypes between healthy human individuals. On the study more broadly: Researchers assigned three CD4 naive, three CD4 memory, two CD8 naive and one CD8 memory plate to each donor.

Several immunoSEQ plates received, in even portions, the genomic DNA of each subset. Method: immunoSEQ multiplex PCR; TCRdb's copy keeps in-frame clones and lacks some. Among 1,500,000 or so clones listed, 98% were seen once. V lost 5 bases and J lost 5, with 10 bases in between. CDR1 and CDR2 (germline): SGHRS, YFSETQ. The CDR3 totals 12 residues. This chain joins TRBV5-1 and TRBJ2-5; D is undetermined. This TCR derives from a man aged 25-40 years in good health. The sequencing input was naive CD4+ T cells sorted from blood. This sample's subset: CD45RA+ positively selected. Here the CDR3 reads CASSGIGETQYF. DNA for the CDR3: TGCGCCAGCAGTGGTATTGGGGAGACCCAGTACTTC.